The 11 T cell receptor beta chains listed next were all sequenced from one sample in a study of response to subunit inactivated influenza vaccine. TCRdb re-called the RT-PCR reads through MiXCR, storing one row per CDR3 protein. The sample lists about 480,000 distinct CDR3 sequences, about a tenth occurring once. The sample here was PBMCs from blood, taken 45 days after vaccination. The receptors stem from a middle-aged man who received an inactivated influenza vaccine.

This clonotype came up a few times. The chain couples TRBV11-2 to TRBJ2-3; TRBD2 matches at 11 bases. The junction had 5 bases not matched to a gene; V was cut back by 5 bases and J by 1 base. This CDR3 contains 16 residues. Germline values: CDR1 SGHAT, CDR2 FQNNGV. For the CDR3, the DNA is TGTGCCAGCAGCCTACTAGCGGGAGACGGCACAGATACGCAGTATTTT. Amino acid sequence: CASSLLAGDGTDTQYF.

The chain is built from TRBV20-1 and TRBJ2-3, with TRBD2 identical over 8 bases. CDR1 and CDR2 (germline): DFQATT, SNEGSKA (reference sequence). The CDR3 runs 17 residues. Germline trimming cut 0 bases from V and 1 base from J; bases unmatched to any gene: 9. The CDR3 reads CSARDAGTSSGTDTQYF. CDR3 bases: TGCAGTGCTAGAGATGCTGGGACTAGTAGTGGCACAGATACGCAGTATTTT.

V gene TRBV6-2 or TRBV6-3 combines with J gene TRBJ2-2; tentatively, D is TRBD1 (5 bases). The CDR3 covers 15 residues. With 4 bases removed from V and 0 bases from J, the gap between germline ends came to 9 bases. Germline V lookup: CDR1 MNHEY, CDR2 SVGEGT. The CDR3 loop reads CASSFGRANTGELFF. CDR3 nucleotide sequence: TGTGCCAGCAGTTTTGGCAGGGCGAACACCGGGGAGCTGTTTTTT.

This clonotype was counted ten times or more. The rearrangement uses TRBV6-2 or TRBV6-3 and TRBJ1-5, with 8 bases aligning to TRBD1. V trimming: 6 bases; J trimming: 5 bases; junction bases outside the gene matches: 9. In germline, CDR1 is MNHEY, CDR2 SVGEGT. The CDR3 runs 15 residues. The CDR3 region has the DNA TGTGCCAGCAGCCCCGACAGGGGTGGCGATCAGCCCCAGCATTTT. Translated, it gives CASSPDRGGDQPQHF.

The chain links TRBV20-1 to TRBJ2-7; no clear D gene. CDR3 size: 12 residues. CDR1 is DFQATT, CDR2 SNEGSKA, per germline (reference sequence). V lost 3 bases to trimming and J lost 2 bases, with 8 bases between them. CDR3 loop: CSASRKAYEQYF. CDR3 DNA sequence: TGCAGTGCTAGCCGGAAGGCCTACGAGCAGTACTTC.

This clonotype was found a few times. The gene calls are TRBV28 and TRBJ2-6; 7 bases are a match to TRBD1. Germline V gene data show CDR1 as MDHEN and CDR2 as SYDVKM. The CDR3 is 20 amino acids. J was trimmed by 2 bases and V by 5 bases; bases with no gene match: 18. The CDR3 region has the DNA TGTGCCAGCAGTAACAACAGGGGTACCTCGGGAAACGCTGGGGCCAACGTCCTGACTTTC. This translates into CASSNNRGTSGNAGANVLTF.

This clonotype was counted a few times. V and J are TRBV7-9 and TRBJ2-1; a possible D gene is TRBD2 (5 bases). The V and J ends lost 4 bases and 10 bases respectively, with 17 bases between them. Germline values: CDR1 SEHNR, CDR2 FQNEAQ (reference sequence). The CDR3 sequence is 14 residues long. CDR3 sequence (DNA): TGTGCCAGCAGCTCTCCAGTGAGGGAAAACGAGCAGTTCTTC. This sequence encodes CASSSPVRENEQFF. The full variable domain, its missing parts supplied by reference TRBV7-9 and TRBJ2-1, is DTGVSQNPRHKITKRGQNVTFRCDPISEHNRLYWYRQTLGQGPEFLTYFQNEAQLEKSRLLSDRFSAERPKGSFSTLEIQRTEQGDSAMYLCASSSPVRENEQFFGPGTRLTVL.

This rearrangement joins TRBV20-1 to TRBJ1-3; D not certain. V gave up 0 bases and J gave up 0 bases, with 12 bases separating them. CDR3 length: 16 amino acids. Germline CDR1 is DFQATT and CDR2 is SNEGSKA (reference sequence). The CDR3 coding sequence is TGCAGTGCTAGAGATCTCCAGCCCAGCTCTGGAAACACCATATATTTT. This sequence encodes CSARDLQPSSGNTIYF.

This clonotype was found a few times. The chain carries TRBV5-1 and TRBJ1-2; 8 nucleotides align to TRBD1. With 0 bases clipped from V and 2 bases from J, the junction kept 6 bases outside the gene matches. The germline V gene encodes CDR1 SGHRS and CDR2 YFSETQ. The CDR3 is 16 residues long. The CDR3 loop is CASSLAGGARNYGYTF. CDR3 sequence (DNA): TGCGCCAGCAGCTTGGCAGGGGGCGCGAGAAACTATGGCTACACCTTC.

In this sample, this clonotype turned up a few times. The chain recombines TRBV4-3 with TRBJ2-3; D ambiguous. This CDR3 contains 13 residues. The germline V and J ends were trimmed by 0 bases and 8 bases, with 9 bases remaining between them. Germline CDR1 LGHNA, CDR2 YSLEER. The CDR3 protein is CASSQDTLGTQYF. CDR3 coding DNA: TGCGCCAGCAGCCAAGATACGTTGGGTACGCAGTATTTT.

This clonotype was recorded many times. The chain joins TRBV12-3 or TRBV12-4 to TRBJ2-6; D unresolved. This CDR3 spans 15 amino acids. Between the trimmed V and J ends, which lost 3 bases and 1 base, there was a span of 7 bases. In DNA form, the CDR3 reads TGTGCCAGCAGTTTTCAGGATTCTGGGGCCAACGTCCTGACTTTC. Translating gives CASSFQDSGANVLTF.